This T cell receptor (beta chain) derives from a study of cytomegalovirus exposure and HLA in healthy donors. 13 Jbeta primers and 60 Vbeta primers were used for the PCR. Here immunoSEQ multiplex PCR was the method, and the copy in TCRdb shows in-frame clones only, minus some. This sample carries approximately 37,000 clones, roughly 82% of them seen once, and the ten largest clones take 10% to 13%. The donors were healthy bone marrow donors. The sequence was collected from a woman between 18 and 29 years old in good health and CMV-seropositive. What was sequenced was PBMCs.

CDR3 sequence: CASSGLMNTEAFF. As DNA, the CDR3 is TGCGCCAGCAGCGGACTCATGAACACTGAAGCTTTCTTT. The chain combines TRBV5-1 with TRBJ1-1; the D is unclear. This CDR3 comprises 13 residues. The germline CDR1 and CDR2 sequences are SGHRS and YFSETQ. V lost 4 bases and J 0 bases, leaving 7 bases between the germline ends.